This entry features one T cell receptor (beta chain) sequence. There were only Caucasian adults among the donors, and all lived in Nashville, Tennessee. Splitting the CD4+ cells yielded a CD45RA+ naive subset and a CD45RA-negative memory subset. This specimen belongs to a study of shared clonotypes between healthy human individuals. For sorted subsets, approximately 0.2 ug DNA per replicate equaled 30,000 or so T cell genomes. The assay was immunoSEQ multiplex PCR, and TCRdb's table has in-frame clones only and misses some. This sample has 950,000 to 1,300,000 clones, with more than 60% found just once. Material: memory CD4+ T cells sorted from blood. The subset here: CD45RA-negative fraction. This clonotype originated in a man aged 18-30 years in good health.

The CDR3 is CASSLELSGGEQFF. CDR3 nucleotides: TGCGCCAGCAGCTTGGAACTATCGGGGGGTGAGCAGTTCTTC. The chain employs TRBV5-1 and TRBJ2-1; the match to TRBD2 covers 7 bases. V lost 0 bases to trimming and J lost 9 bases; unmatched junction nucleotides: 6. The CDR3 consists of 14 residues. From germline, CDR1 is SGHRS and CDR2 YFSETQ.